One TCR beta chain is described in this entry. Its antigen is currently unknown. This sample is part of a study of T cell clonotyping in hematopoietic cell transplantation. Profiling relied on immunoSEQ multiplex PCR, and the TCRdb table lists in-frame clones only, not all of them. The table lists more than 65,000 clones, 85% to 95% of them singletons. General study findings and limits: Few recipient clonotypes overlapped donors; over 95% were de novo at given depth. After transplant, recipient diversity fell while pathologically expanded clonotypes grew through day 180. No sorting was done, leaving CD4 and CD8 contributions mixed.

The V end lost 0 bases, the J end lost 6 bases, and 10 bases lay between the germline ends. The CDR3 sequence is 13 residues long. The germline CDR1 and CDR2 sequences are SGDLS and YYNGEE. The origin of this receptor is a man between 50 and 59 years old in good health. Some clones in this sample may be carry-over from other donors' samples. The sequenced sample was peripheral blood mononuclear cells. The rearrangement joins TRBV9 to TRBJ2-7; tentatively, D is TRBD1 (5 bases). Here the CDR3 DNA reads TGTGCCAGCAGCGTAGGGCCAGGGCTCGAGCAGTACTTC. Its translation is CASSVGPGLEQYF.